This T cell receptor (beta chain) appears in the sequencing data of a study of T cells after yellow fever vaccination. V shed 1 base and J shed 0 bases, with 11 bases lying between them. CDR1 is SGHDT and CDR2 is YYEEEE in the germline V gene. This CDR3 region has 15 residues. In this sample, this clonotype turned up a few times. Via MiXCR, TCRdb re-called the 5' RACE reads, giving one row per CDR3 protein. The data show approximately 300,000 distinct CDR3 sequences, with 6.8% seen just once and about 18% held by the top ten. The source is a man between 18 and 29 years old who received the YFV17D yellow fever vaccine. The source material was PBMCs, sampled more than 40 days after the first yellow fever vaccination. V gene TRBV5-6 combines with J gene TRBJ2-7, with D uncertain. CDR3 bases: TGTGCCAGCAGCTTGCGAGACGGCAGCTCCTACGAGCAGTACTTC. Translation gives CASSLRDGSSYEQYF. The whole variable domain, remainder taken from reference TRBV5-6 and TRBJ2-7, is DAGVTQSPTHLIKTRGQQVTLRCSPKSGHDTVSWYQQALGQGPQFIFQYYEEEERQRGNFPDRFSGHQFPNYSSELNVNALLLGDSALYLCASSLRDGSSYEQYFGPGTRLTVT.